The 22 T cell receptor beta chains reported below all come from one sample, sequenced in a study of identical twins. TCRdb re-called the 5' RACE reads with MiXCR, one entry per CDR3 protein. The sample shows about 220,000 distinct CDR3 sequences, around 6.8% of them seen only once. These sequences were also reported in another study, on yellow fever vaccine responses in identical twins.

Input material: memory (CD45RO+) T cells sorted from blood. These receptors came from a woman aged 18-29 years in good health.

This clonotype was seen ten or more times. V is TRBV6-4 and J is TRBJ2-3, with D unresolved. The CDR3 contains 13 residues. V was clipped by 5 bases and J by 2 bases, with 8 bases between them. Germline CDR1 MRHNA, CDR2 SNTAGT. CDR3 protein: CASSWQNTDTQYF. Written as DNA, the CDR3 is TGTGCCAGCAGTTGGCAGAACACAGATACGCAGTATTTT.

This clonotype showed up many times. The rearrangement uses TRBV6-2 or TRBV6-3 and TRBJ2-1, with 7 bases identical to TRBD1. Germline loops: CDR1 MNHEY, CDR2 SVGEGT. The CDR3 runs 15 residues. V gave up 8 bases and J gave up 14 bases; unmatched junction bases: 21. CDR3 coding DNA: TGTGCCAGCGCATGGGACAGCCGTAGCCGTGTGAGCGAGTTCTTC. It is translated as CASAWDSRSRVSEFF.

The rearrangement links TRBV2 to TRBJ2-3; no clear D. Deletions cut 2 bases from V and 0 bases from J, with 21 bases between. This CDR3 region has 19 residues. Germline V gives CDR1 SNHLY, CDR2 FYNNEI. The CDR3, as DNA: TGTGCCAGCAGTGAACCGGGTGGGTTATCTAAGGCTAGCACAGATACGCAGTATTTT. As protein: CASSEPGGLSKASTDTQYF.

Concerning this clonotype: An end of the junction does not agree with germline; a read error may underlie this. This CDR3 is CASSPVGLVGNPRGNVQFF. The CDR3 bases are TGTGCCAGCAGCCCCGTGGGACTAGTCGGGAACCCCCGAGGGAATGTGCAGTTCTTC. The chain recombines TRBV7-3 with TRBJ2-1, with TRBD2 matching 8 bases. The CDR3 totals 19 residues. In germline, CDR1 is SGHTA, CDR2 FQGTGA. Full variable domain (rest looked up from reference TRBV7-3 and TRBJ2-1): GAGVSQTPSNKVTEKGKYVELRCDPISGHTALYWYRQSLGQGPEFLIYFQGTGAADDSGLPNDRFFAVRPEGSVSTLKIQRTERGDSAVYLCASSPVGLVGNPRGNVQFFGPGTRLTVL.

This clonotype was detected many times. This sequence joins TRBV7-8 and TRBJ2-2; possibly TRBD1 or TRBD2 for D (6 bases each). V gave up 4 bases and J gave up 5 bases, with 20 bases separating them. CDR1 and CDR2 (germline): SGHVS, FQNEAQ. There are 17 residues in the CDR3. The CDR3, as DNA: TGTGCCAGCAGCTCCGGGCTGAGGGGGGCGAGGACCGGGGAGCTGTTTTTT. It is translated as CASSSGLRGARTGELFF.

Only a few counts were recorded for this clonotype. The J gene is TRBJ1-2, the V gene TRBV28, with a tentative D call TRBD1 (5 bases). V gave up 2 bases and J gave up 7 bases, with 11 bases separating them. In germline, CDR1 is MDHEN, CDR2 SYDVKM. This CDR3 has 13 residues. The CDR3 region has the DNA TGTGCCAGCAGTTTACGGGGCGAGACTGGCTACACCTTC. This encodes CASSLRGETGYTF.

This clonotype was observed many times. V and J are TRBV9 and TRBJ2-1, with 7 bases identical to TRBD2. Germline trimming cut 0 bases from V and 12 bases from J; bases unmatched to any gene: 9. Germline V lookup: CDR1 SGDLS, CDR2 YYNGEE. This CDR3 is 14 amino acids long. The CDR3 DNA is TGTGCCAGCAGCGTAGGGGGGGGGTTAGGCTGGCAGTTCTTC. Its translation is CASSVGGGLGWQFF.

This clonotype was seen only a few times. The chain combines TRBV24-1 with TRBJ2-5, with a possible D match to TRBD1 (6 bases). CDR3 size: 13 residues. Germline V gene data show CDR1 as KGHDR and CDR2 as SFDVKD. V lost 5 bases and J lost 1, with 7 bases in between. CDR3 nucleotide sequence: TGTGCCACCAGTGGGACAGCCCAAGAGACCCAGTACTTC. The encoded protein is CATSGTAQETQYF.

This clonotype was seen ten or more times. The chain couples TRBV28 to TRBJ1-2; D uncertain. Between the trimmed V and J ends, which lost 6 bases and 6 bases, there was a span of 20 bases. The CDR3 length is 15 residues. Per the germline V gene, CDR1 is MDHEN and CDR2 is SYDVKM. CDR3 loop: CASSPRGRVRDGYTF. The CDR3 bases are TGTGCCAGCAGCCCCCGCGGGAGGGTGAGGGATGGCTACACCTTC.

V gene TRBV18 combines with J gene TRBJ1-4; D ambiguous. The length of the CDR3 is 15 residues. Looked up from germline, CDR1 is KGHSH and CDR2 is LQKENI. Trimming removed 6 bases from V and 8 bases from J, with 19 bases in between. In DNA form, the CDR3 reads TGTGCCAGCTCGCAGGATCAGACGGCTGGGGAAAAACTGTTTTTT. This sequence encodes CASSQDQTAGEKLFF.

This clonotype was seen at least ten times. This CDR3 is CASSLPGQGKTGELFF. CDR3 nucleotides: TGTGCCAGCAGTCTACCGGGACAGGGGAAAACCGGGGAGCTGTTTTTT. This rearrangement joins TRBV27 to TRBJ2-2; 10 bases fit TRBD1. The CDR3 length is 16 residues. CDR1 MNHEY and CDR2 SMNVEV come from the germline V gene (reference sequence). Trimming cost V 5 bases and J 5 bases; bases outside gene matches: 8.

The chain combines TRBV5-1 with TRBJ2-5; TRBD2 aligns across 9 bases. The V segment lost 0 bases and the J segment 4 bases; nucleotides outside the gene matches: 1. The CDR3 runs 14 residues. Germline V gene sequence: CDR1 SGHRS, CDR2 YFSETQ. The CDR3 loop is CASSLATSGETQYF. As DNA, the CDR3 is TGCGCCAGCAGCTTGGCGACTAGCGGAGAGACCCAGTACTTC.

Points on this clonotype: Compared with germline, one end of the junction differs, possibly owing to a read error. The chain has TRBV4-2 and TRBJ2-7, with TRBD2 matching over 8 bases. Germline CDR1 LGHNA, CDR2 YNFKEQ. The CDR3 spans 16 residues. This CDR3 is CARSPGRREASYEQYF. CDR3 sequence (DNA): TGTGCCAGGAGCCCTGGGAGGCGGGAGGCTTCCTACGAGCAGTACTTC.

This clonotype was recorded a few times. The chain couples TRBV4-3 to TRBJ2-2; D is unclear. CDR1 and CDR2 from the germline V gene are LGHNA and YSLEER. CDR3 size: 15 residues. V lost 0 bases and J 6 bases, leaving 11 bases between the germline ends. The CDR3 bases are TGCGCCAGCAGCCAAGACGGTTCGGTAGCCGGGGAGCTGTTTTTT. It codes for CASSQDGSVAGELFF.

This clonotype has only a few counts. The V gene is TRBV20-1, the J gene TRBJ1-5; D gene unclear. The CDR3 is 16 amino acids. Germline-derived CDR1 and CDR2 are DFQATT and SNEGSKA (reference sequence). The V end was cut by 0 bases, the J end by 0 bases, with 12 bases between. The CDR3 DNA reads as TGCAGTGCTAGAGATGCCCTATATAATAGCAATCAGCCCCAGCATTTT. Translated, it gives CSARDALYNSNQPQHF.

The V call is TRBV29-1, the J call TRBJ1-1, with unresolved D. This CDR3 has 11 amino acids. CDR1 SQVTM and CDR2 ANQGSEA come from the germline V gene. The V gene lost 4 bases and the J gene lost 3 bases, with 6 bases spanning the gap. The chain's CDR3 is CSVGGYTEAFF. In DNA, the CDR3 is TGCAGCGTTGGAGGGTACACTGAAGCTTTCTTT. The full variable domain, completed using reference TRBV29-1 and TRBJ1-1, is SAVISQKPSRDICQRGTSLTIQCQVDSQVTMMFWYRQQPGQSLTLIATANQGSEATYESGFVIDKFPISRPNLTFSTLTVSNMSPEDSSIYLCSVGGYTEAFFGQGTRLTVV.

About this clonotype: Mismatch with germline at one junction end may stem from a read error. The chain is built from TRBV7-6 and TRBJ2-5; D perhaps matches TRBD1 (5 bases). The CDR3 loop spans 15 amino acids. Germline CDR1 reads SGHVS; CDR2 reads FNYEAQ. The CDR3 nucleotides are TGTGCCAGCAGCTTATCAGGGCGGCTATCTGAGATCCAGTACTTC. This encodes CASSLSGRLSEIQYF.

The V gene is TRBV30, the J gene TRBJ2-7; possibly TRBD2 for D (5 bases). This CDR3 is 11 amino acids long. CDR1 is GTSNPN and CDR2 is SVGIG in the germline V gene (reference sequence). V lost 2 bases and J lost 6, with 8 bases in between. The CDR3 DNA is TGTGCCTGGAGTCGAGGGAGCGAGCAGTACTTC. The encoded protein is CAWSRGSEQYF.

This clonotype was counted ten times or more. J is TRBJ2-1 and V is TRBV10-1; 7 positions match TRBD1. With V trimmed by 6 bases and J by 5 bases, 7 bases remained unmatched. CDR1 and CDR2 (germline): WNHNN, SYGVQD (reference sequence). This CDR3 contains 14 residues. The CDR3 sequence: CASSRQGLNNEQFF. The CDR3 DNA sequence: TGCGCCAGCAGCCGACAGGGTCTCAACAATGAGCAGTTCTTC.

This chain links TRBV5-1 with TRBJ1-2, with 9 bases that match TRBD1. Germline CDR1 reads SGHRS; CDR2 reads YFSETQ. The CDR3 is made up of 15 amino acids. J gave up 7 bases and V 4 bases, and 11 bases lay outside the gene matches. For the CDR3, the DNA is TGCGCCAGCAGCACGGCGATGGACAGGGGAGCTGGCTACACCTTC. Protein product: CASSTAMDRGAGYTF.

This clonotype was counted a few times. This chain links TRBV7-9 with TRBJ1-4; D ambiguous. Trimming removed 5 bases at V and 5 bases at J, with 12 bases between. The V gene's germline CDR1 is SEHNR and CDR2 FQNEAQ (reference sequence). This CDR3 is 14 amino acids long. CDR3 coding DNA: TGTGCCAGCAGCCGTTTCGGATCGAATGAAAAACTGTTTTTT. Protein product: CASSRFGSNEKLFF.

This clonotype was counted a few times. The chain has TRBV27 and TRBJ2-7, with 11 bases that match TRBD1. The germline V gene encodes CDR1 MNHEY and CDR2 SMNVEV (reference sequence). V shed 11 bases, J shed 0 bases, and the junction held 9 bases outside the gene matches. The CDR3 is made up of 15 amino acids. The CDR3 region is CARSGQGVGSYEQYF. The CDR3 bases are TGTGCCCGATCGGGACAGGGGGTTGGCTCCTACGAGCAGTACTTC.